This is a list of T cell receptor beta chains from one sample in a study of blood T cell repertoires in COVID-19. Produced via immunoSEQ multiplex PCR; TCRdb's table is partial and in-frame only. The sample yields around 370,000 clones, roughly 86% seen once. Sequenced input: peripheral blood. The receptors shown here come from a woman in her seventies with COVID-19, enrolled during active disease. Each CDR3 is given with its conserved first and last residue. Each record gives: clone size, V gene, D gene, CDR3 length, CDR3 protein. A D gene is named only where the DNA matches it firmly. The size entry is marked missing in some rows and otherwise reads once, few, many or a size class.

NA TRBV5-1 NA 11 CASSTGQGYTF
NA TRBV5-1 TRBD2 15 CASSWTSGGAGELFF
NA TRBV27 TRBD1 16 CASSLFGTGATDTQYF
NA TRBV7-3 NA 14 CASSLNYLAEEQFF
NA TRBV9 NA 13 CASSGGEDTEAFF
NA TRBV11-2 NA 14 CASSFLQGDTEAFF
NA TRBV15 TRBD1 20 CATSRDGPGQGSSGANVLTF
NA TRBV19 TRBD1 15 CASSFDRESYNEQFF
NA TRBV7-2 NA 15 CASSSDRGGNQPQHF
few TRBV6-2/TRBV6-3 NA 13 CASSLEEDYGYTF
NA TRBV18 NA 16 CASSPYNGGAHTEAFF
NA TRBV7-2 TRBD2 15 CASSPGLAGGNEQFF
NA TRBV24-1 TRBD1 14 CATSDWGTAGELFF
NA TRBV18 NA 17 CASSPSGTMGPGSGQFF
few TRBV11-3 NA 14 CASSLGSDTNRQFF
once TRBV5-1 NA 13 CASSLNSGYEQYF
NA TRBV10-2 NA 14 CASSRQAGNEKLFF
few TRBV5-1 NA 16 CASSLGQGQGGNTIYF
NA TRBV5-1 TRBD1 14 CASSFDRGRDEQYF
once TRBV2 TRBD1 13 CASTGTARAEAFF
few TRBV18 TRBD1 12 CASSPGTDGYTF
NA TRBV10-2 TRBD1 14 CASRAGTGVQTQYF
NA TRBV4-2 NA 15 CASSRETGAGNEAFF
NA TRBV30 TRBD2 14 CAWNWGGHQETQYF
once TRBV2 NA 13 CAVKGREDYGYTF
NA TRBV2 TRBD1 14 CASSRSGTGGGYTF
NA TRBV13 NA 15 CASSLVSEGGGKLFF
NA TRBV12-3/TRBV12-4 NA 13 CASPGGRNQPQHF
NA TRBV4-1 TRBD1 14 CASSVQGTEYGYTF
NA TRBV3-1/TRBV3-2 TRBD2 13 CADQGLVVHEQYF
NA TRBV24-1 TRBD1 15 CATGQRDRLYYGYTF
NA TRBV12-5 NA 11 CASVNGGEAFF
NA TRBV2 NA 13 CASSEAGGQPQHF
once TRBV2 TRBD1 12 CAGQATNEKLFF
NA TRBV10-2 NA 12 CASRDVSRDTEF
NA TRBV6-5 NA 15 CASSPVETMNTEAFF
NA TRBV12-3/TRBV12-4 NA 13 CASSSGGGNTIYF
NA TRBV5-1 TRBD2 16 CASSSRERGWSDTQYF
NA TRBV6-6 NA 13 CASSYSEAGLPYF
NA TRBV21-1 NA 13 CASSKLTCGELFF
NA TRBV2 NA 19 CASSEVYFGRLQAKNIQYF
NA TRBV10-2 NA 12 CAIHGTDNEQFF
NA TRBV28 TRBD1 12 CAGQGTNEKLFF
NA TRBV5-1 TRBD1 14 CASSFRGTNEKLFF
NA TRBV19 NA 12 CATQWGGTEAFF
NA TRBV24-1 TRBD1 14 CATSDAGTAEKLFF
few TRBV20-1 TRBD1 11 CSATGGTEAFF
few TRBV27 NA 14 CASSPTGGPEPQHF
NA TRBV4-1 TRBD1 15 CASSHHKTGGTEAFF
NA TRBV12-5 NA 14 CASGPATGSTEAFF
NA TRBV4-3 TRBD2 16 CASSQGGGGATDTQYF
few TRBV7-9 TRBD1 12 CASQDRDYGYTF
NA TRBV6-5 NA 14 CASSYGQVDTEAFF
NA TRBV24-1 TRBD1 14 CATSERSQGAGAFF
NA TRBV2 NA 15 CASIAGGLSGNTIYF